Ten or more counts support the clone carrying this T cell receptor (beta chain). Its specificity is unknown. One entry per CDR3 protein, called by TCRdb with MiXCR from the 5' RACE reads. Of some 350,000 distinct CDR3 sequences detected, approximately 4% appear once; the ten largest clones hold approximately 24%. Germline-derived CDR1 and CDR2 are SGHNT and YYREEE (reference sequence). V was clipped by 0 bases and J by 7 bases, with 10 bases between them. CDR3 length: 14 amino acids. This specimen belongs to a study of T cells after yellow fever vaccination. Study-wide results and caveats: Weaker overall, the secondary response nonetheless peaked faster (day 5 versus 15). Subsequent booster samples again held most clones from primary vaccination (approximately 95% CD4, roughly 88% CD8).

The starting material was PBMCs, obtained 5 days after the yellow fever booster vaccination. The J gene is TRBJ2-2, the V gene TRBV5-4; D possibly corresponds to TRBD1 (6 bases). The clonotype originates from a man in his late teens or twenties who received the YFV17D yellow fever vaccine. CDR3 in amino acids: CASSLVQGNGELFF. The CDR3, as DNA: TGTGCCAGCAGCTTGGTCCAGGGGAACGGGGAGCTGTTTTTT.